This T cell receptor (beta chain) was identified during a study of blood T cell repertoires in COVID-19. This clone was recorded a few times. Trimming pared 4 bases from V and 3 bases from J, leaving 11 bases between. The CDR3 runs to 14 residues. The germline gives CDR1 KGHDR, CDR2 SFDVKD. In the source study's methods: Quantification of nucleated cells was approximated via reference gene primer amplification. Clones were sequenced by immunoSEQ multiplex PCR, and TCRdb holds only the in-frame ones, with some missing. Clone size and V and J calls were adopted from that table, with D and trimming inferred from the DNA. The table has hundreds of thousands of clones, about 91% seen once.

The chain is built from TRBV24-1 and TRBJ1-1; maybe TRBD1 (5 bases). The sequence was obtained from a man between 18 and 35 years old with COVID-19, enrolled during active disease. Sequencing input: peripheral blood. In nucleotides, the CDR3 is TGTGCCACCAGTGACGGTGGGGGGTACACTGAAGCTTTCTTT. Amino acids: CATSDGGGYTEAFF.